The 5 T cell receptor beta chains listed next were all sequenced from one sample in a study of T cells in Graves' hyperthyroidism and ophthalmopathy (dated by TCRdb to between 2019 and 2020). Library preparation was by multiplex PCR. The instrument given in TCRdb is Illumina HiSeq 2000. The TCR beta CDR3 regions were amplified from RNA transcripts. The TCR CDR3 was subjected to a first round of RT-PCR using the HTBI primer set and the Qiagen OneStep RT-PCR kit. TCRdb's own reprocessing of the public reads used fastp at Q25 and MiXCR and kept productive beta chains. Here each entry gathers all rows of one CDR3 protein and keeps the most common genes and DNA. The sample table records around 380,000 distinct CDR3 sequences; 13% of these occur just once. The ten largest make up roughly 20% of the sample. Sequencing input: blood. The receptors stem from a man aged 25-45 years with Graves' hyperthyroidism that later progressed to Graves' ophthalmopathy.

In this sample, this clonotype turned up many times. In nucleotides, the CDR3 is TGTGCCAGCAGCTTAGAGTCCAGCTCCTACGAGCAGTACTTC. This sequence encodes CASSLESSSYEQYF. This chain connects TRBV7-9 to TRBJ2-7, with D hard to call. Germline V gives CDR1 SEHNR, CDR2 FQNEAQ (reference sequence). The CDR3 runs 14 residues. V gave up 1 base and J gave up 0 bases, with 7 bases separating them.

At least ten counts were recorded for this clonotype. The chain couples TRBV30 to TRBJ1-1; D uncertain. The CDR3 extends over 12 amino acids. Per germline, CDR1 GTSNPN and CDR2 SVGIG (reference sequence). Trimming removed 0 bases at V and 0 bases at J, with 2 bases between. The CDR3 sequence: CAWSVMNTEAFF. In nucleotides, the CDR3 is TGTGCCTGGAGTGTAATGAACACTGAAGCTTTCTTT.

This clonotype was counted at least ten times. The DNA for the CDR3 is TGTGCCAGCAGCCCAGGGGGTGGCTACACCTTC. This sequence encodes CASSPGGGYTF. V usage is TRBV28 and J usage is TRBJ1-2, with TRBD1 identical over 7 bases. The CDR3 runs to 11 residues. With V trimmed by 6 bases and J by 7 bases, 2 bases remained unmatched. Looked up from germline, CDR1 is MDHEN and CDR2 is SYDVKM.

This clonotype was recorded a few times. V is TRBV29-1 and J is TRBJ2-5, with D possibly matching TRBD2 (6 bases). The V gene's germline CDR1 is SQVTM and CDR2 ANQGSEA. The CDR3 runs 13 residues. The ends were cut back, 4 bases at V and 2 bases at J, with 11 bases in the middle. The DNA of the CDR3 is TGCAGCGTTGGGAGAGGAGGGCAAGAGACCCAGTACTTC. It translates to CSVGRGGQETQYF.

The rearrangement links TRBV9 to TRBJ2-7, with 10 bases identical to TRBD1. Germline V gives CDR1 SGDLS, CDR2 YYNGEE. This CDR3 is built from 17 residues. Unmatched junction bases numbered 16, after V lost 5 bases and J lost 5 bases. This CDR3 is CASSDPPNGTGEHEQYF. The CDR3 DNA sequence: TGTGCCAGCAGTGACCCCCCAAACGGGACAGGGGAGCACGAGCAGTACTTC.